Presented here are 32 T cell receptor beta chains from one specimen sequenced in a study of cytomegalovirus exposure and HLA in healthy donors. The study ran its PCR with 60 Vbeta and 13 Jbeta primers. TCRdb's copy holds only in-frame clones and misses some; the assay was immunoSEQ multiplex PCR. Seen here are under 200,000 clones, 65% to 70% observed once, and the top ten hold roughly 4.1%. Sequenced input: PBMCs. The origin of the receptors is a woman aged 18-29 years in good health and CMV-seropositive.

This clone has a handful of counts. The rearrangement joins TRBV14 to TRBJ2-3, with D possibly matching TRBD2 (6 bases). There are 14 residues in the CDR3. Germline V CDR1 and CDR2: SGHDN, FVKESK. With 4 bases removed from V and 3 bases from J, the gap between germline ends came to 11 bases. The CDR3 DNA sequence: TGTGCCAGCAGCCTTCTCGGGAGTACAGATACGCAGTATTTT. Residues: CASSLLGSTDTQYF.

The chain links TRBV9 to TRBJ1-1; tentative D call: TRBD1 (5 bases). Per germline, CDR1 SGDLS and CDR2 YYNGEE. Trimming took 0 bases from V and 4 from J, leaving 7 bases between them. CDR3 length: 13 residues. The CDR3 sequence is CASSVGDSTEAFF. CDR3 nucleotides: TGTGCCAGCAGCGTAGGAGACAGCACTGAAGCTTTCTTT.

V gene TRBV15 combines with J gene TRBJ2-5, with TRBD2 as a possible D gene (5 bases). This CDR3 is built from 15 residues. Trimming took 1 base from V and 2 from J, leaving 11 bases between them. CDR1 and CDR2 (germline): LNHNV, YYDKDF (reference sequence). CDR3 sequence: CATSRGLQRQETQYF. The CDR3 DNA reads as TGTGCCACCAGCAGAGGACTGCAGCGGCAAGAGACCCAGTACTTC.

V is TRBV6-5 and J is TRBJ1-6; D remains unclear. In germline, CDR1 is MNHEY, CDR2 SVGAGI. The CDR3 has 14 residues. V was cut by 2 bases and J by 8 bases, with 10 bases left in between. The CDR3 DNA is TGTGCCAGCAGTTACGGTGGTCAGGATTCACCCCTCCACTTT. It is translated as CASSYGGQDSPLHF.

The DNA for the CDR3 is TGTGCCAGCAGTGACCAGGGGGCCCGCACAGATACGCAGTATTTT. Translation gives CASSDQGARTDTQYF. The chain has TRBV6-4 and TRBJ2-3, with TRBD1 matching 8 bases. V gave up 2 bases and J gave up 1 base; unmatched junction bases: 2. Germline CDR1 reads MRHNA; CDR2 reads SNTAGT. This CDR3 is built from 15 residues.

The V and J genes are TRBV2 and TRBJ1-1, with D possibly matching TRBD1 (5 bases). From germline, CDR1 is SNHLY and CDR2 FYNNEI. This CDR3 has 11 amino acids. V dropped 8 bases and J dropped 6 bases, with 10 bases sitting between them. The CDR3 bases are TGTGCCAGCGTCGGGGACTCTGAAGCTTTCTTT. It codes for CASVGDSEAFF.

The chain recombines TRBV4-2 with TRBJ1-3, with 7 bases aligning to TRBD1. Trimming cost V 6 bases and J 2 bases; bases outside gene matches: 4. This CDR3 region has 14 residues. In germline, CDR1 is LGHNA, CDR2 YNFKEQ. For the CDR3, the DNA is TGTGCCAGCAGACCTGACAGGGCTGGAAACACCATATATTTT. It yields the protein CASRPDRAGNTIYF.

The gene calls are TRBV2 and TRBJ1-1, with D possibly TRBD1 on 5 matching bases. The germline V gene has CDR1 SNHLY and CDR2 FYNNEI. V was pared by 7 bases and J by 2 bases, with 11 bases between. The CDR3 length is 13 residues. The DNA of the CDR3 is TGTGCCAGCACGGCGCAGGGTAACACTGAAGCTTTCTTT. Amino acid sequence: CASTAQGNTEAFF.

V and J are TRBV9 and TRBJ2-7; TRBD2 is a possible D gene (5 bases). V was shortened by 1 base and J by 3 bases, with 11 bases between the two germline ends. The CDR3 is 14 residues long. CDR1 is SGDLS, CDR2 YYNGEE, per germline. The CDR3 DNA reads TGTGCCAGCAGCGTATCGGACTGGGACTACGAGCAGTACTTC. Translating it yields CASSVSDWDYEQYF.

The chain links TRBV28 to TRBJ1-2; a possible D gene is TRBD1 (6 bases). This CDR3 comprises 11 residues. Trimming cost V 11 bases and J 0 bases, with 7 bases left between them. Germline V CDR1 and CDR2: MDHEN, SYDVKM. CDR3 nucleotides: TGTGCCTCAGGGGCTAACTATGGCTACACCTTC. It encodes CASGANYGYTF.

This clone was observed a handful of times. The V call is TRBV7-8, the J call TRBJ1-5, with D possibly matching TRBD1 (5 bases). CDR1 SGHVS and CDR2 FQNEAQ come from the germline V gene. Trimming left V 5 bases short and J 0 bases short, with 8 bases between. CDR3 length: 14 residues. The CDR3 DNA follows: TGTGCCAGCAGCCCGGGGGGTAGCAATCAGCCCCAGCATTTT. This sequence encodes CASSPGGSNQPQHF. The full variable domain, with the rest looked up from reference TRBV7-8 and TRBJ1-5, is GAGVSQSPRYKVAKRGQDVALRCDPISGHVSLFWYQQALGQGPEFLTYFQNEAQLDKSGLPSDRFFAERPEGSVSTLKIQRTQQEDSAVYLCASSPGGSNQPQHFGDGTRLSIL.

This clone was seen only a few times. V is TRBV4-2 and J is TRBJ2-1; 11 bases fit TRBD2. Germline trimming cut 4 bases from V and 4 bases from J; bases unmatched to any gene: 6. From germline, CDR1 is LGHNA and CDR2 YNFKEQ. This CDR3 has 16 residues. The CDR3 nucleotides are TGTGCCAGCAGCCTACCGGGACTAGCGGATTACAATGAGCAGTTCTTC. Amino acids: CASSLPGLADYNEQFF.

The CDR3 loop reads CASSVGVAGPNEQFF. CDR3 DNA sequence: TGTGCCAGCAGCGTAGGGGTAGCGGGGCCCAATGAGCAGTTCTTC. The chain is built from TRBV9 and TRBJ2-1, with 8 bases lining up with TRBD2. After removal of 0 bases from V and 6 bases from J, the junction contained 5 bases not matched to a gene. Germline values: CDR1 SGDLS, CDR2 YYNGEE. The CDR3 spans 15 residues.

V and J are TRBV25-1 and TRBJ2-1; D is perhaps TRBD2 (5 bases). V was pared by 1 base and J by 7 bases, with 17 bases between. The CDR3 spans 16 residues. Per the germline V gene, CDR1 is MGHDK and CDR2 is SYGVNS. CDR3 in amino acids: CASSEFGRGIVNEQFF. The DNA of the CDR3 is TGTGCCAGCAGTGAATTCGGCCGGGGAATAGTGAATGAGCAGTTCTTC.

This clone was found a few times. The gene calls are TRBV6-5 and TRBJ1-1; D gene uncertain. With 5 bases removed from V and 0 bases from J, the gap between germline ends came to 4 bases. CDR3 length: 12 residues. The V gene's germline CDR1 is MNHEY and CDR2 SVGAGI. The CDR3 DNA is TGTGCCAGCAGTCAGATGAACACTGAAGCTTTCTTT. Translation: CASSQMNTEAFF.

Only a few counts were recorded for this clone. The rearrangement joins TRBV5-1 to TRBJ2-1; no reliable D call. The CDR3 sequence is 12 residues long. Germline lookup yields CDR1 SGHRS and CDR2 YFSETQ. V lost 4 bases to trimming and J lost 5 bases, with 7 bases between them. The CDR3 reads CASSRPNNEQFF. CDR3 DNA: TGCGCCAGCAGCCGCCCTAACAATGAGCAGTTCTTC.

This chain links TRBV29-1 with TRBJ2-7; D is possibly TRBD2 (6 bases). This CDR3 comprises 15 residues. The V gene lost 4 bases and the J gene lost 3 bases, with 19 bases spanning the gap. Per the germline V gene, CDR1 is SQVTM and CDR2 is ANQGSEA. CDR3 region: CSVAKVGGRGYEQYF. The CDR3 DNA reads as TGCAGCGTTGCCAAGGTAGGAGGGAGAGGCTACGAGCAGTACTTC.

The CDR3 protein is CSVGREREQFF. The CDR3 DNA reads as TGCAGCGTTGGAAGGGAGCGTGAGCAGTTCTTC. V and J are TRBV29-1 and TRBJ2-1, with D tentatively TRBD2 (5 bases). V shed 4 bases and J shed 9 bases, with 10 bases lying between them. Germline loops: CDR1 SQVTM, CDR2 ANQGSEA. CDR3 length equals 11 residues.

V gene TRBV6-6 combines with J gene TRBJ2-3, with a weak D call TRBD2 (6 bases). Germline V gene lookup returns CDR1 MNHNY and CDR2 SVGAGI (reference sequence). V shed 7 bases and J shed 2 bases, with 10 bases lying between them. The CDR3 is made up of 13 amino acids. The CDR3 sequence: CASISGYTDTQYF. CDR3 DNA: TGTGCCAGCATTAGCGGCTACACAGATACGCAGTATTTT.

V and J are TRBV28 and TRBJ2-5, with 8 bases aligning to TRBD2. The CDR3 is 16 residues long. Germline V CDR1 and CDR2: MDHEN, SYDVKM. Losses at the gene ends were 4 bases for V and 2 bases for J; bases not matched to a gene: 9. The CDR3 sequence: CASSSPQREWQETQYF. The CDR3 nucleotides are TGTGCCAGCAGTTCCCCCCAGCGGGAGTGGCAAGAGACCCAGTACTTC.

The chain has TRBV2 and TRBJ2-2, with D possibly matching TRBD1 (6 bases). Germline assignment: CDR1 SNHLY and CDR2 FYNNEI. Between the trimmed V and J ends, which lost 6 bases and 5 bases, there was a span of 10 bases. CDR3 length equals 13 residues. The CDR3 nucleotides are TGTGCCAGCAGCCTACAGGGTACCGGGGAGCTGTTTTTT. This sequence encodes CASSLQGTGELFF.

This chain links TRBV18 with TRBJ2-6; D ambiguous. V was cut by 3 bases and J by 2 bases, with 11 bases left in between. This CDR3 has 16 residues. In germline, CDR1 is KGHSH, CDR2 LQKENI. The CDR3 loop is CASSPMGVAGANVLTF. The CDR3 DNA reads as TGTGCCAGCTCACCGATGGGCGTAGCTGGGGCCAACGTCCTGACTTTC.

The rearrangement joins TRBV15 to TRBJ2-1; possibly TRBD1 for D (5 bases). Germline lookup yields CDR1 LNHNV and CDR2 YYDKDF (reference sequence). This CDR3 spans 13 amino acids. The V end lost 3 bases, the J end lost 7 bases, and 10 bases lay between the germline ends. CDR3 DNA: TGTGCCACCAGCAGTGGGGCTCAGAATGAGCAGTTCTTC. Protein product: CATSSGAQNEQFF.

This rearrangement joins TRBV6-4 to TRBJ1-3, with TRBD1 matching over 12 bases. CDR1 is MRHNA and CDR2 is SNTAGT in the germline V gene. V dropped 0 bases and J dropped 6; count of bases not matched to a gene: 3. CDR3 size: 16 residues. The CDR3 loop is CASSDSKGQGANTIYF. CDR3 nucleotides: TGTGCCAGCAGTGACTCGAAGGGACAGGGGGCAAACACCATATATTTT.

The V call is TRBV30, the J call TRBJ2-6, with a weak D call TRBD1 (6 bases). Germline V gene lookup returns CDR1 GTSNPN and CDR2 SVGIG (reference sequence). The CDR3 has 19 residues. The V gene lost 3 bases and the J gene lost 0 bases, with 21 bases spanning the gap. The CDR3 DNA reads as TGTGCCTGGAGCAGGGGTAGGTCGCCGACAATCTCTGGGGCCAACGTCCTGACTTTC. It encodes CAWSRGRSPTISGANVLTF.

The chain combines TRBV7-2 with TRBJ2-7; 10 nucleotides line up with TRBD1. Germline CDR1 reads SGHTA; CDR2 reads FQGNSA. V gave up 1 base and J gave up 3 bases; unmatched junction bases: 3. The CDR3 has 15 amino acids. The CDR3 bases are TGTGCCAGCAGCTTAGTGCGGGACAGGGGCTACGAGCAGTACTTC. It yields the protein CASSLVRDRGYEQYF. The complete variable domain, with remaining parts taken from reference TRBV7-2 and TRBJ2-7, reads GAGVSQSPSNKVTEKGKDVELRCDPISGHTALYWYRQSLGQGLEFLIYFQGNSAPDKSGLPSDRFSAERTGGSVSTLTIQRTQQEDSAVYLCASSLVRDRGYEQYFGPGTRLTVT.

The genes are TRBV7-2 and TRBJ1-1; D remains ambiguous. Trimming cost V 2 bases and J 3 bases, with 22 bases left between them. Germline V gene sequence: CDR1 SGHTA, CDR2 FQGNSA. This CDR3 comprises 18 residues. CDR3 in amino acids: CASSLSERTARLDTEAFF. Here the CDR3 DNA reads TGTGCCAGCAGCTTATCTGAAAGGACTGCACGATTAGACACTGAAGCTTTCTTT.

This chain uses TRBV4-2 with TRBJ2-3, with TRBD1 identical over 8 bases. Germline V lookup: CDR1 LGHNA, CDR2 YNFKEQ. This CDR3 contains 14 residues. The V and J ends lost 6 bases and 1 base, in that order; junction bases with no gene match: 3. As DNA, the CDR3 is TGTGCCAGCAGATTGGACAGGGGCACAGATACGCAGTATTTT. Translating gives CASRLDRGTDTQYF.

This clone was counted only a few times. This sample also contains other DNA sequences that code for the same CDR3. This chain links TRBV27 with TRBJ1-2, with D perhaps matching TRBD1 (6 bases). The germline CDR1 and CDR2 sequences are MNHEY and SMNVEV (reference sequence). The CDR3 has 13 amino acids. Trimming stripped 3 bases from V and 3 bases from J, with 8 bases between. In nucleotides, the CDR3 is TGTGCCAGCAGTTTGCAGGGGTACTATGGCTACACCTTC. As protein: CASSLQGYYGYTF.

This chain connects TRBV27 to TRBJ2-2; TRBD1 agrees at 8 bases. Trimming cost V 6 bases and J 1 base; bases outside gene matches: 4. This CDR3 is 15 amino acids long. Germline lookup yields CDR1 MNHEY and CDR2 SMNVEV (reference sequence). CDR3 region: CASRPQGVNTGELFF. The CDR3 nucleotides are TGTGCCAGCAGGCCACAGGGGGTGAACACCGGGGAGCTGTTTTTT.

V gene TRBV7-6 combines with J gene TRBJ2-3; 7 nucleotides align to TRBD2. The germline gives CDR1 SGHVS, CDR2 FNYEAQ. The CDR3 is 14 amino acids. V was clipped by 6 bases and J by 1 base; unmatched bases: 4. CDR3 bases: TGTGCCAGCAGTCGCGGGGGTGGCACAGATACGCAGTATTTT. Its protein is CASSRGGGTDTQYF.

This rearrangement joins TRBV10-1 to TRBJ2-4; D gene ambiguous. Germline V gene data show CDR1 as WNHNN and CDR2 as SYGVQD (reference sequence). V was pared by 0 bases and J by 4 bases, with 4 bases between. The CDR3 covers 13 residues. The CDR3 nucleotides read TGCGCCAGCAGTGAGTCCCCGAAAAACATTCAGTACTTC. Translated: CASSESPKNIQYF.